Given below is one T cell receptor beta chain in context. Its antigen is unknown. At one end, the junction sequence differs from germline, possibly due to a read error. Each patient had bone marrow sampled at the time of active disease. Ficoll-Hypaque density gradient centrifugation was used to isolate the bone marrow mononuclear cells. Myeloma plasma cells were removed and CD138-negative cells were collected by negative selection after labeling with CD138 magnetic microbeads on a MACS separator. Flow cytometry with CD138 antibodies on an Attune NxT was used to check how pure the isolated cells were. Total RNA was extracted using TRIzol reagent and was quantified on a NanoDrop spectrophotometer. Paired RNA-seq and IR-seq were performed on each patient's CD138-negative bone marrow sample. This sample stems from a study of read filtering for tumor transcriptome and immune sequencing (dated by TCRdb to about 2020). About the full investigation: The cohort consisted of roughly 18 male and approximately 14 female patients, with a mean age of roughly 67 years and an age range of about 45 to 90. One of the main goals was to work out a read-filtering strategy for immune repertoire data, in particular whether clonotypes backed by only a single read should be removed. By revised international staging, roughly eight patients were R-ISS I, over 15 were R-ISS II and 7 were R-ISS III. The study compared TCR repertoires from targeted immune repertoire sequencing and bulk whole-transcriptome sequencing run on the same bone marrow samples. After DNase treatment, whole-transcriptome libraries were prepared using the TruSeq RNA Access Library Prep Kit. TCR-region mapped reads per sample ranged from about 4.05 to 10.27 million with IR-seq versus only about 75 to 1,400 with RNA-seq.

The Immunoverse kit was used to build TCR libraries from 400 ng RNA, with molecular barcoded adaptors covering alpha/delta and beta/gamma chains. TCR library preparation used the same RNA that was used for transcriptome sequencing. Sequencing of the TCR libraries was done on an Illumina HiSeq 4000 with 2 x 150 cycles. In the paper's pipeline: TCR reads were aligned to human V, D, J and C references and assembled into CDR3 clonotypes with MiXCR, including quality filtering and error correction. Clonotype counts and gene usage diversity were analyzed with the tcR package in R. Raw mapping reads were checked after the RNA-seq reads had been mapped by STAR aligner version 2.5.3a onto the human GRCh37 genome. To test the effect of sequencing depth on detected clonotypes, IR-seq fastq files were randomly downsampled using Seqtk 1.3. TCRdb reanalyzed the raw reads on its own, using fastp at Q25 for trimming and MiXCR for clone calling, and kept in-frame beta chains. When rows share a CDR3 protein, they turn into one entry using the most common DNA and genes. These V and J calls derive from TCRdb rather than the authors' analysis. The sample yields about 9,100 distinct CDR3 sequences; approximately 16% were counted once. The ten largest clones capture about 25% of the sample.

Results and caveats for the whole study, not just this receptor: Compared with RNA-seq, IR-seq captured clonotypes at much greater depth and more reliably, and a smaller IR-seq throughput was enough to identify most of the shared clonotypes. Single-read clonotypes made up 80% to 85% of clonotypes but roughly 3.2% of total reads in IR-seq, and just under 75% of clonotypes and roughly 48% of reads in RNA-seq. The sorted CD138-negative fraction was a mixed bone marrow immune population, not purified T cells. The correlation between IR-seq and RNA-seq shared clonotype proportions was increased by removal of single-read clonotypes.

Sequences were obtained from a population of CD138-negative cells sorted from bone marrow. The sample's cell subset or site label is to be understood as: bone marrow mononuclear cells depleted of CD138+ plasma/myeloma cells by negative magnetic selection. The TCR sequence derives from a donor aged 40 or over with multiple myeloma.

In nucleotide form, the sequence is TGTGCCAGCAGTTTTGCAGGGAGCGGTTTTTCTAATGAAAAACTGCTTTTT. It codes for CASSFAGSGFSNEKLLF. The rearrangement joined TRBV12-3 or TRBV12-4 to TRBJ1-4; TRBD1 is possibly the D segment (5 matching bases). Taken from cysteine to phenylalanine, the CDR3 has 17 residues. The entry retains the CDR3 DNA only, 51 bases that are in frame from base 1.